This T cell receptor beta chain came from a study of shared clonotypes between healthy human individuals. Study-wide points: Blood alone was sampled, and tissue repertoires likely differ. Larger estimated richness was generally recorded for naive subsets relative to memory subsets. Clonotypes not shared had lower generation probabilities than those common to all four donors.

As to this clone: Its antigen is undetermined.

Losses at the gene ends were 1 base for V and 3 bases for J; bases not matched to a gene: 6. This CDR3 has 15 amino acids. Germline CDR1 and CDR2: SGHTA and FQGNSA. Clones were sequenced by immunoSEQ multiplex PCR, and TCRdb holds only the in-frame ones, with some missing. This table holds roughly 500,000 clones, roughly 95% found once. The sample consisted of naive CD4+ T cells sorted from blood. Subset in this sample: CD45RA+ positively selected. The TCR sequence derives from a woman aged 25 to 39 in good health. The gene calls are TRBV7-2 and TRBJ2-7; TRBD1 matches 7 bases. CDR3: CASSLGGGDGYEQYF. CDR3 coding DNA: TGTGCCAGCAGCTTAGGAGGGGGCGACGGCTACGAGCAGTACTTC.